This T cell receptor beta chain emerged from a study of blood T cell repertoires in COVID-19. The overall study: Sites in the United States, Italy and Spain provided acute and convalescent COVID-19 samples. T cells, B-cell-depleted T cells, or PBMCs supplied cDNA or gDNA.

CDR1 is SQVTM and CDR2 is ANQGSEA in the germline V gene. The CDR3 has 14 amino acids. Losses at the gene ends were 7 bases for V and 4 bases for J; bases not matched to a gene: 8. In the authors' workflow: Amplification of reference gene primers provided the estimated nucleated cell counts. Using immunoSEQ multiplex PCR, the repertoire was profiled, and TCRdb retains in-frame clones only, with some absent. The V and J calls and clone size are taken from that table; D and trimming were inferred from the DNA. This sample has around 140,000 clones, with 84% found just once. The sample taken for sequencing was peripheral blood. The chain combines TRBV29-1 with TRBJ2-1; 9 bases agree with TRBD2. The receptor's source is a human donor in a cohort sampled during active COVID-19. CDR3 in amino acids: CSGGTSGSYNEQFF. The CDR3 region has the DNA TGCAGCGGCGGTACTAGCGGGTCTTACAATGAGCAGTTCTTC.